The rows below give T cell receptor beta chains drawn from one sample of a study of Graves' ophthalmopathy and Graves' hyperthyroidism. TCRdb fed the multiplex PCR reads into MiXCR, producing one record per CDR3 protein. The table lists about 370,000 distinct CDR3 sequences, around 16% of them singletons. Sequencing used peripheral blood. The receptors come from a woman between 18 and 29 years old with Graves' ophthalmopathy. Each CDR3 is given with its conserved first and last residue. A D gene is named only where the DNA matches it firmly. Expanded clones are given a class, and other clones once, few, many or no size at all.

abundance,v_gene,len,j_gene,d_gene,CDR3aa,CDR3nt
many,TRBV27,15,TRBJ1-1,-,CASSLRGAKGTEAFF,TGTGCCAGCAGTTTAAGGGGGGCGAAAGGAACTGAAGCTTTCTTT
many,TRBV10-3,14,TRBJ1-5,TRBD1,CAIRSGQSNQPQHF,TGTGCCATCAGGTCGGGACAGAGCAATCAGCCCCAGCATTTT
many,TRBV5-6,14,TRBJ1-1,-,CASSLNAPGLQAFF,TGTGCCAGCAGCCTCAACGCTCCGGGCTTACAAGCTTTCTTT
many,TRBV29-1,14,TRBJ1-2,TRBD1,CSASPRQGGNGYTF,TGCAGCGCCTCACCCCGACAGGGTGGCAATGGCTACACCTTC
-,TRBV6-5,16,TRBJ2-7,-,CASSYVSGLEIYEQYF,TGTGCCAGCAGTTACGTGAGTGGCCTCGAGATCTACGAGCAGTACTTC
many,TRBV20-1,12,TRBJ2-1,-,CSAREPGLEQFF,TGCAGTGCTAGAGAACCGGGGCTTGAGCAGTTCTTC
many,TRBV6-5,16,TRBJ1-1,TRBD1,CASSYPGQGPDTEAFF,TGTGCCAGCAGTTACCCCGGACAGGGTCCGGACACTGAAGCTTTCTTT
few,TRBV30,15,TRBJ2-3,-,CAWVREQQITDTQYF,TGTGCCTGGGTTCGGGAACAGCAGATCACAGATACGCAGTATTTT
many,TRBV7-3,15,TRBJ2-7,-,CASSLDGTSSYEQYF,TGTGCCAGCAGCTTGGACGGTACAAGCTCCTACGAGCAGTACTTC
many,TRBV12-3/TRBV12-4,14,TRBJ2-7,-,CASSAGSGSYEQYF,TGTGCCAGCAGTGCCGGTAGCGGCTCCTACGAGCAGTACTTC
many,TRBV6-1,14,TRBJ1-6,-,CASKRSSYNSPLHF,TGTGCCAGCAAAAGGAGCTCCTATAATTCACCCCTCCACTTT
-,TRBV6-1,14,TRBJ1-5,TRBD1,CASNRDRAGQPQHF,TGTGCCAGCAACCGGGACAGGGCGGGTCAGCCCCAGCATTTT
-,TRBV28,15,TRBJ2-7,-,CASSLSPGSSYEQYF,TGTGCCAGCAGCTTATCTCCCGGAAGCTCCTACGAGCAGTACTTC
-,TRBV10-3,15,TRBJ2-7,-,CANSVRRVGSYEQYF,TGTGCCAACAGTGTTCGTCGGGTTGGCTCCTACGAGCAGTACTTC
-,TRBV6-5,15,TRBJ2-7,TRBD1,CASTNSGTGTGEQYF,TGTGCCAGCACCAATTCAGGGACAGGGACTGGCGAGCAGTACTTC
many,TRBV10-3,15,TRBJ1-2,-,CAISETGKGNYGYTF,TGTGCCATCAGTGAGACAGGGAAAGGGAACTATGGCTACACCTTC
many,TRBV12-3/TRBV12-4,14,TRBJ1-1,TRBD1,CASSWDRGPAEAFF,TGTGCCAGCAGTTGGGACAGGGGGCCGGCTGAAGCTTTCTTT
many,TRBV19,14,TRBJ2-7,-,CASSAEGRGYEQYF,TGTGCCAGTAGCGCAGAAGGGAGAGGCTACGAGCAGTACTTC
many,TRBV12-3/TRBV12-4,15,TRBJ1-1,-,CASSLNGPSSTEAFF,TGTGCCAGCAGTTTGAATGGGCCTTCGAGCACTGAAGCTTTCTTT
many,TRBV29-1,14,TRBJ2-2,TRBD1,CSGGQGRNTGELFF,TGCAGCGGGGGACAGGGGAGGAACACCGGGGAGCTGTTTTTT
many,TRBV5-1,14,TRBJ2-7,TRBD2,CASSWTSGDGEQYF,TGCGCCAGCAGCTGGACTAGCGGAGACGGCGAGCAGTACTTC
many,TRBV11-2,11,TRBJ1-1,-,CASSLGKKAFF,TGTGCCAGCAGCTTAGGTAAGAAGGCTTTCTTT
many,TRBV5-1,15,TRBJ2-5,-,CASSLVGREVETQYF,TGCGCCAGCAGCTTGGTCGGCAGGGAAGTTGAGACCCAGTACTTC
-,TRBV7-9,15,TRBJ1-6,-,CASSPSGGKGSPLHF,TGTGCCAGCAGCCCTTCCGGGGGCAAGGGTTCACCCCTCCACTTT
many,TRBV6-5,13,TRBJ2-5,-,CASSSPNIGTQYF,TGTGCCAGCAGTTCACCGAATATCGGGACCCAGTACTTC
many,TRBV5-1,15,TRBJ1-1,-,CASSFTGPPSTEAFF,TGCGCCAGCAGCTTCACAGGGCCCCCTTCCACTGAAGCTTTCTTT
-,TRBV4-2,18,TRBJ2-4,-,CASSQDQAGEPTKNIQYF,TGTGCCAGCAGCCAAGATCAAGCGGGTGAGCCTACCAAAAACATTCAGTACTTC
many,TRBV12-3/TRBV12-4,16,TRBJ1-5,-,CASSLAITGSNQPQHF,TGTGCCAGCAGTTTAGCTATCACGGGGAGCAATCAGCCCCAGCATTTT
-,TRBV12-3/TRBV12-4,16,TRBJ2-7,-,CASSLGGHSIRYEQYF,TGTGCCAGCAGTTTAGGGGGACACTCGATTAGATACGAGCAGTACTTC
many,TRBV5-4,12,TRBJ1-6,-,CASSTQGSPLHF,TGTGCCAGCAGCACTCAAGGGTCACCCCTCCACTTT
many,TRBV12-3/TRBV12-4,15,TRBJ1-5,-,CASRPQGGYNQPQHF,TGTGCCAGCAGGCCCCAAGGGGGATACAATCAGCCCCAGCATTTT
many,TRBV7-2,14,TRBJ1-2,TRBD1,CASSSTGDKIGYTF,TGTGCCAGCAGCTCTACAGGGGACAAGATTGGCTACACCTTC
few,TRBV7-2,16,TRBJ2-7,-,CASSLGPFTGAYEQYF,TGTGCCAGCAGCCTAGGGCCTTTCACGGGCGCCTACGAGCAGTACTTC
many,TRBV4-3,15,TRBJ2-7,-,CASSQDRGGTYEQYF,TGCGCCAGCAGCCAAGATCGGGGAGGAACCTACGAGCAGTACTTC
many,TRBV19,13,TRBJ1-1,-,CASSILGGTEAFF,TGTGCCAGTAGTATACTGGGTGGCACTGAAGCTTTCTTT
-,TRBV7-3,14,TRBJ2-5,-,CASSLSGGPGTQYF,TGTGCCAGCAGCTTATCTGGGGGGCCAGGGACCCAGTACTTC
many,TRBV5-1,16,TRBJ1-6,TRBD1,CASSLSWDSANSPLHF,TGCGCCAGCAGCTTGTCCTGGGACAGTGCCAATTCACCCCTCCACTTT
-,TRBV12-5,18,TRBJ2-7,-,CASGLGRTGLGSSYEQYF,TGTGCTAGTGGTCTCGGCAGGACAGGACTAGGAAGCTCCTACGAGCAGTACTTC
-,TRBV12-3/TRBV12-4,9,TRBJ1-1,-,CAIGTEAFF,TGTGCCATAGGCACTGAAGCTTTCTTT
-,TRBV18,16,TRBJ1-5,-,CASSPFPQYSNQPQHF,TGTGCCAGCTCACCATTCCCGCAGTATAGCAATCAGCCCCAGCATTTT
many,TRBV5-1,16,TRBJ1-1,-,CASSLAPSFLNTEAFF,TGCGCCAGCAGCTTGGCTCCATCGTTTTTGAACACTGAAGCTTTCTTT
few,TRBV6-5,14,TRBJ2-7,-,CASSLRTDFYEQYF,TGTGCCAGCAGTTTGCGGACTGATTTTTACGAGCAGTACTTC